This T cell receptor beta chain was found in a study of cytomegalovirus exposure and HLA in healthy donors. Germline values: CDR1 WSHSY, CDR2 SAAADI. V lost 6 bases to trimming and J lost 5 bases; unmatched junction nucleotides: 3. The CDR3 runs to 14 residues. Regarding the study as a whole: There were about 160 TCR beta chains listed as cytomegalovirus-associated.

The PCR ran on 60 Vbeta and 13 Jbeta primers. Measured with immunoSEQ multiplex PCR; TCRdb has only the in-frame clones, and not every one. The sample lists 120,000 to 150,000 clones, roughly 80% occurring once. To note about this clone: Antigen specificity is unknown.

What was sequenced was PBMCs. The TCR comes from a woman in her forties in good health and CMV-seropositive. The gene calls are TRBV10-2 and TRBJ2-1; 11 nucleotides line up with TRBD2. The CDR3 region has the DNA TGCGCCAGCAGGCTAGCGGGGGGTAACAATGAGCAGTTCTTC. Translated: CASRLAGGNNEQFF.